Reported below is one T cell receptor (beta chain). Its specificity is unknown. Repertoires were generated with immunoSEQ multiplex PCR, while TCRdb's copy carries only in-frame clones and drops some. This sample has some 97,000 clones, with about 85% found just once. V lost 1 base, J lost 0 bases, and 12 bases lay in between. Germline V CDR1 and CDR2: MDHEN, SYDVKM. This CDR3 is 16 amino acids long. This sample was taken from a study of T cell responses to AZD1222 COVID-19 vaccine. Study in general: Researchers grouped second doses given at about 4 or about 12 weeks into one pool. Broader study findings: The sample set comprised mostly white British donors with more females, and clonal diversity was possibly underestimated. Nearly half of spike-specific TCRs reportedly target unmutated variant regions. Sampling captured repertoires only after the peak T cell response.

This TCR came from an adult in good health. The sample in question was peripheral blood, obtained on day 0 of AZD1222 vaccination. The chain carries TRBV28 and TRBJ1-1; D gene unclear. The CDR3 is CASSLSRIRLNTEAFF. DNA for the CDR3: TGTGCCAGCAGTTTATCTCGGATCAGGTTGAACACTGAAGCTTTCTTT.